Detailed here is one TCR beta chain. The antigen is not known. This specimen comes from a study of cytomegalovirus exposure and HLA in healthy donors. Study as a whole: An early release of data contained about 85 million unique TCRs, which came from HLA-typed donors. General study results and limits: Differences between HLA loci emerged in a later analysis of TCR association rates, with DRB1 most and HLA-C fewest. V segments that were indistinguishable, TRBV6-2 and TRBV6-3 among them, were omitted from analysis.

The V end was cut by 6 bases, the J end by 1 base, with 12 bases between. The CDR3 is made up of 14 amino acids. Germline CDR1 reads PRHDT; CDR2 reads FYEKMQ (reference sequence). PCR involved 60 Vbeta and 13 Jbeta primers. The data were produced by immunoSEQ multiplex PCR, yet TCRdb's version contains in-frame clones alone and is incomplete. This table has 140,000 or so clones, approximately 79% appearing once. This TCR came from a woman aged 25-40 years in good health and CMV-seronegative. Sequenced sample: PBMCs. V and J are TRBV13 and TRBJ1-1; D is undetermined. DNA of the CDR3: TGTGCCAGCAGTTTCGACATGCGGAACACTGAAGCTTTCTTT. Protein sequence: CASSFDMRNTEAFF.